This passage covers 32 T cell receptor beta chains from one sample sequenced in a study of T-cell reconstitution after alpha-beta-depleted transplantation in children. TCRbeta library preparation incorporated unique molecular identifiers. Each CDR3 protein is one row after TCRdb ran MiXCR on the PCR reads. This table holds hundreds of thousands of distinct CDR3 sequences, roughly 13% found once. The sequenced sample was PBMCs, obtained before TCRalphabeta/CD19-depleted stem cell transplant. The receptors originated from a girl aged 2-10 years with congenital amegakaryocytic thrombocytopenia, due to receive a stem cell transplant.

This chain uses TRBV7-6 with TRBJ2-5; possible D gene TRBD1, 6 bases. This CDR3 has 14 residues. Germline CDR1 SGHVS, CDR2 FNYEAQ. The V and J ends lost 1 base and 9 bases respectively, with 15 bases between them. The CDR3 DNA reads as TGTGCCAGCAGCTTAGAGGGACACCGCCATCCCCAGTACTTC. Residues: CASSLEGHRHPQYF.

This clonotype was seen repeatedly, ten times or more. This chain joins TRBV5-1 and TRBJ2-3; D is ambiguous. V was cut by 7 bases and J by 0 bases, with 15 bases left in between. Germline assignment: CDR1 SGHRS and CDR2 YFSETQ. CDR3 length equals 15 residues. CDR3 nucleotide sequence: TGCGCCAGCGCTGAAGATGACGGAAGCACAGATACGCAGTATTTT. Encoded protein: CASAEDDGSTDTQYF.

The CDR3 region has the DNA TGTGCCTGGAGTCGGACAGGGGGCGGTGGCTACACCTTC. Translation gives CAWSRTGGGGYTF. The chain joins TRBV30 to TRBJ1-2; 11 bases match TRBD1. Germline CDR1 is GTSNPN and CDR2 is SVGIG (reference sequence). Trimming took 2 bases from V and 7 from J; bases not matched to a gene: 3. The CDR3 totals 13 residues.

The CDR3 spells CSVEAGDGQETQYF. CDR3 DNA sequence: TGCAGCGTTGAGGCGGGAGACGGGCAAGAGACCCAGTACTTC. V is TRBV29-1 and J is TRBJ2-5; 7 positions match TRBD2. Germline assignment: CDR1 SQVTM and CDR2 ANQGSEA. Trimming at V came to 3 bases and at J to 2 bases, leaving 6 bases not matched to a gene. The CDR3 length is 14 residues.

V gene TRBV5-1 combines with J gene TRBJ2-1; TRBD2 agrees at 7 bases. V gave up 1 base and J gave up 2 bases; unmatched junction bases: 6. In germline, CDR1 is SGHRS, CDR2 YFSETQ. This CDR3 spans 16 amino acids. CDR3 sequence: CASSLSSGPPYNEQFF. The CDR3, as DNA: TGCGCCAGCAGCTTGAGTAGCGGGCCCCCCTACAATGAGCAGTTCTTC. The entire variable domain, with the rest obtained from reference TRBV5-1 and TRBJ2-1, is as follows: KAGVTQTPRYLIKTRGQQVTLSCSPISGHRSVSWYQQTPGQGLQFLFEYFSETQRNKGNFPGRFSGRQFSNSRSEMNVSTLELGDSALYLCASSLSSGPPYNEQFFGPGTRLTVL.

This clonotype appeared a few times. The chain uses TRBV7-9 and TRBJ1-2; TRBD1 might be the D (5 bases). Trimming took 4 bases from V and 6 from J, leaving 12 bases between them. In germline, CDR1 is SEHNR, CDR2 FQNEAQ (reference sequence). The CDR3 length is 13 residues. As DNA, the CDR3 is TGTGCCAGCAGCTCCCGGGGGGGAGATGGCTACACCTTC. Translated: CASSSRGGDGYTF.

With regard to this clonotype: This may arise from a read error, as a much more abundant clone is one base away. The chain is built from TRBV7-9 and TRBJ2-3; a possible D gene is TRBD2 (6 bases). The germline V gene encodes CDR1 SEHNR and CDR2 FQNEAQ (reference sequence). V shed 5 bases and J shed 4 bases, with 10 bases lying between them. This CDR3 spans 13 amino acids. The CDR3 region is CASSGEAADTQYF. The DNA for the CDR3 is TGTGCCAGCAGCGGGGAGGCGGCAGATACGCAGTATTTT.

The chain has TRBV6-5 and TRBJ2-5; D might be TRBD2 (7 bases). CDR3 size: 16 residues. Germline CDR1 is MNHEY and CDR2 is SVGAGI. Trimming removed 1 base at V and 5 bases at J, with 17 bases between. The CDR3 DNA is TGTGCCAGCAGTTACTTAAACGTCGGGGGGCCGGAGACCCAGTACTTC. Translated, it gives CASSYLNVGGPETQYF.

This clonotype has a count of ten or more. V and J are TRBV20-1 and TRBJ2-5; D call uncertain. Germline V gene data show CDR1 as DFQATT and CDR2 as SNEGSKA (reference sequence). This CDR3 comprises 13 residues. The ends were cut back, 4 bases at V and 1 base at J, with 10 bases in the middle. The CDR3 protein is CSANFPAQETQYF. In DNA, the CDR3 is TGCAGTGCTAACTTTCCCGCCCAAGAGACCCAGTACTTC.

The V gene is TRBV5-1, the J gene TRBJ2-1; D call uncertain. The CDR3 extends over 14 amino acids. CDR1 is SGHRS, CDR2 YFSETQ, per germline. The V end was cut by 4 bases, the J end by 0 bases, with 8 bases between. The CDR3 nucleotides read TGCGCCAGCAGCCTCGGGTTCTCCTACAATGAGCAGTTCTTC. Translating gives CASSLGFSYNEQFF.

This clonotype has ten or more counts. This chain links TRBV5-1 with TRBJ2-7; D could derive from TRBD1 or TRBD2 (6 bases each). The CDR3 is made up of 14 amino acids. V lost 2 bases and J lost 4, with 13 bases in between. Germline V gives CDR1 SGHRS, CDR2 YFSETQ. DNA for the CDR3: TGCGCCAGCAGCTTTGGCGGAGGGGGTTACGAGCAGTACTTC. This translates into CASSFGGGGYEQYF.

This clonotype was counted at least ten times. The V and J genes are TRBV29-1 and TRBJ1-1; D gene ambiguous. The CDR3 is 13 amino acids. CDR1 is SQVTM and CDR2 is ANQGSEA in the germline V gene. The V gene lost 5 bases and the J gene lost 5 bases, with 15 bases spanning the gap. The DNA of the CDR3 is TGCAGCGTTTGCGGTCGTCCGGGTACTGAAGCTTTCTTT. Translating gives CSVCGRPGTEAFF. The entire variable domain, with the rest obtained from reference TRBV29-1 and TRBJ1-1, is as follows: SAVISQKPSRDICQRGTSLTIQCQVDSQVTMMFWYRQQPGQSLTLIATANQGSEATYESGFVIDKFPISRPNLTFSTLTVSNMSPEDSSIYLCSVCGRPGTEAFFGQGTRLTVV.

The V gene is TRBV20-1, the J gene TRBJ2-1; tentatively, D is TRBD1 (7 bases). Germline V gene lookup returns CDR1 DFQATT and CDR2 SNEGSKA (reference sequence). The germline V and J ends were trimmed by 6 bases and 5 bases, with 11 bases remaining between them. This CDR3 is 12 amino acids long. CDR3 nucleotide sequence: TGCAGTGCCAGGGGGGAAGACAATGAGCAGTTCTTC. Its translation is CSARGEDNEQFF.

The V gene is TRBV14, the J gene TRBJ2-7; D perhaps matches TRBD2 (5 bases). This CDR3 has 13 amino acids. V dropped 1 base and J dropped 4 bases, with 8 bases sitting between them. CDR1 SGHDN and CDR2 FVKESK come from the germline V gene. CDR3 sequence reads: CASSQVGEYEQYF. CDR3 DNA sequence: TGTGCCAGCAGCCAAGTCGGGGAGTACGAGCAGTACTTC.

At least ten counts were recorded for this clonotype. The J gene is TRBJ2-1, the V gene TRBV12-3 or TRBV12-4; the D gene is possibly TRBD2 (6 bases). This CDR3 spans 15 amino acids. Trimming took 3 bases from V and 4 from J, leaving 13 bases between them. CDR3 sequence (DNA): TGTGCCAGCAGTTTGGATCTGGGGGGTTACAATGAGCAGTTCTTC. This codes for CASSLDLGGYNEQFF.

The chain uses TRBV29-1 and TRBJ2-7; D gene unclear. Germline lookup yields CDR1 SQVTM and CDR2 ANQGSEA. The CDR3 is 12 amino acids. V lost 7 bases to trimming and J lost 7 bases, with 17 bases between them. The CDR3 sequence is CSAGYAELEQYF. The CDR3 bases are TGCAGCGCCGGGTACGCCGAACTGGAGCAGTACTTC.

This clonotype showed up many times. The V gene is TRBV16, the J gene TRBJ2-1; D unresolved. The V and J ends lost 1 base and 8 bases respectively, with 6 bases between them. The CDR3 runs 12 residues. Germline V gene data show CDR1 as KGHSY and CDR2 as FQNENV. The CDR3: CASSQFIDEQFF. The CDR3 region has the DNA TGTGCCAGCAGCCAATTCATAGATGAGCAGTTCTTC.

This clonotype was seen more than once but under ten times. The rearrangement joins TRBV28 to TRBJ2-5; 9 nucleotides agree with TRBD1. The CDR3 has 14 amino acids. The germline CDR1 and CDR2 sequences are MDHEN and SYDVKM. Trimming cost V 6 bases and J 5 bases; bases outside gene matches: 7. CDR3 sequence: CASSRDRVTETQYF. The CDR3 DNA reads as TGTGCCAGCAGCCGGGACAGGGTAACGGAGACCCAGTACTTC.

This clonotype was observed a handful of times. The V gene is TRBV27, the J gene TRBJ2-3; 12 bases line up with TRBD2. The CDR3 spans 17 residues. The ends lost 5 bases at V and 2 bases at J; junction bases unmatched: 8. CDR1 MNHEY and CDR2 SMNVEV come from the germline V gene (reference sequence). The CDR3 DNA reads TGTGCCAGCAGTGACCTAGCGGGAGGGCCTAACACAGATACGCAGTATTTT. Its translation is CASSDLAGGPNTDTQYF.

The chain carries TRBV6-5 and TRBJ2-1; D not certain. CDR3 length: 16 amino acids. Germline assignment: CDR1 MNHEY and CDR2 SVGAGI. The V gene lost 0 bases and the J gene lost 0 bases, with 9 bases spanning the gap. The CDR3, as DNA: TGTGCCAGCAGTTACTCGATCGATCGCTCCTACAATGAGCAGTTCTTC. This encodes CASSYSIDRSYNEQFF.

This clonotype was counted at least ten times. The V and J genes are TRBV5-8 and TRBJ2-2; D is perhaps TRBD1 (6 bases). CDR3 length: 13 amino acids. The ends were cut back, 6 bases at V and 7 bases at J, with 13 bases in the middle. From germline, CDR1 is SGHTS and CDR2 YDEGEE. The DNA for the CDR3 is TGTGCCAGCACCTACACAGGGCACGGGGAGCTGTTTTTT. The encoded protein is CASTYTGHGELFF.

The table lists this clonotype with many counts. The chain combines TRBV20-1 with TRBJ2-5; D is possibly TRBD2 (5 bases). V was pared by 6 bases and J by 1 base, with 15 bases between. Germline V gene sequence: CDR1 DFQATT, CDR2 SNEGSKA (reference sequence). The CDR3 loop spans 14 amino acids. CDR3 sequence reads: CSAIGLGPQETQYF. In nucleotides, the CDR3 is TGCAGTGCGATAGGACTGGGCCCCCAAGAGACCCAGTACTTC.

The rearrangement joins TRBV30 to TRBJ2-5, with 9 nucleotides matching TRBD2. V dropped 0 bases and J dropped 5; count of bases not matched to a gene: 7. Germline loops: CDR1 GTSNPN, CDR2 SVGIG (reference sequence). The CDR3 length is 15 residues. CDR3 coding DNA: TGTGCCTGGAGTGTGGGACTAGCAGGTGCCGAGACCCAGTACTTC. This codes for CAWSVGLAGAETQYF.

This clonotype was seen only a few times. The V call is TRBV7-9, the J call TRBJ2-2; a weak D match, TRBD1 (5 bases). Looked up from germline, CDR1 is SEHNR and CDR2 is FQNEAQ (reference sequence). Trimming stripped 1 base from V and 5 bases from J, with 17 bases between. CDR3 size: 17 residues. CDR3 coding DNA: TGTGCCAGCAGCTTAGATGAGACAGACCGCATGACCGGGGAGCTGTTTTTT. As protein: CASSLDETDRMTGELFF.

The chain links TRBV27 to TRBJ1-1, with unresolved D. This CDR3 is 14 amino acids long. V gave up 6 bases and J gave up 1 base, with 12 bases separating them. The germline CDR1 and CDR2 sequences are MNHEY and SMNVEV (reference sequence). CDR3 in DNA: TGTGCCAGCAGGGAGGGCCCGAAGAACACTGAAGCTTTCTTT. It translates to CASREGPKNTEAFF.

This clonotype was picked up many times. The gene calls are TRBV19 and TRBJ1-2; D may be TRBD1 (6 bases). This CDR3 has 13 residues. In germline, CDR1 is LNHDA, CDR2 SQIVND (reference sequence). With 4 bases removed from V and 2 bases from J, the gap between germline ends came to 8 bases. The CDR3 DNA follows: TGTGCCAGTAGTACGGACAGAAACTATGGCTACACCTTC. As protein: CASSTDRNYGYTF.

At least ten counts were recorded for this clonotype. J is TRBJ2-1 and V is TRBV20-1; D is undetermined. Germline CDR1 DFQATT, CDR2 SNEGSKA (reference sequence). The CDR3 is 15 residues long. V was shortened by 4 bases and J by 1 base, with 14 bases between the two germline ends. The CDR3 DNA reads as TGCAGTGCTAATCCTAGTGGGGTATCCTACAATGAGCAGTTCTTC. Translating gives CSANPSGVSYNEQFF.

Ten or more counts support this clonotype. The chain recombines TRBV6-1 with TRBJ2-7, with D possibly being TRBD1 (5 bases). The CDR3 loop spans 13 amino acids. Deletions cut 2 bases from V and 6 bases from J, with 11 bases between. Germline values: CDR1 MNHNS, CDR2 SASEGT. In nucleotides, the CDR3 is TGTGCCAGCAGTGAACTCAGGGTAGTCGAGCAGTACTTC. The encoded protein is CASSELRVVEQYF.

The chain couples TRBV5-1 to TRBJ2-7; D gene ambiguous. Germline loops: CDR1 SGHRS, CDR2 YFSETQ. Trimming removed 1 base at V and 0 bases at J, with 11 bases between. The CDR3 extends over 15 amino acids. Here the CDR3 reads CASSLKGTSSYEQYF. In DNA form, the CDR3 reads TGCGCCAGCAGCTTGAAAGGAACGAGCTCCTACGAGCAGTACTTC.

This clonotype was picked up a small number of times. The chain recombines TRBV7-9 with TRBJ1-2; 10 bases match TRBD1. Germline trimming cut 2 bases from V and 8 bases from J; bases unmatched to any gene: 11. This CDR3 has 16 amino acids. CDR1 is SEHNR and CDR2 is FQNEAQ in the germline V gene (reference sequence). The CDR3, as DNA: TGTGCCAGCAGCTTACTAGATTTGGGACAGGGGTCCGGCTACACCTTC. It specifies CASSLLDLGQGSGYTF.

CDR3 region: CSARTAGTGYTF. CDR3 sequence (DNA): TGCAGTGCGAGGACAGCCGGAACGGGCTACACCTTC. The J gene is TRBJ1-2, the V gene TRBV20-1, with TRBD1 as a possible D gene (6 bases). The CDR3 covers 12 residues. Trimming left V 6 bases short and J 8 bases short, with 16 bases between. Germline CDR1 and CDR2: DFQATT and SNEGSKA (reference sequence).

This clonotype was observed a few times. The chain combines TRBV7-3 with TRBJ2-1; the D is unclear. Between the trimmed V and J ends, which lost 5 bases and 3 bases, there was a span of 14 bases. The CDR3 is 15 residues long. CDR1 and CDR2 from the germline V gene are SGHTA and FQGTGA. The CDR3 reads CASSPYSDGYNEQFF. In DNA, the CDR3 is TGTGCCAGCAGCCCCTACTCGGACGGCTACAATGAGCAGTTCTTC.